The 26 T cell receptor beta chains in this list originate from one sample, sequenced in a study of lymphopenia after photon versus proton radiotherapy. The method was immunoSEQ multiplex PCR; TCRdb's version includes in-frame clones alone and lacks a portion of them. The sample includes approximately 8,100 clones, around 90% seen only once; the top ten take 20% to 25%. The sequences come from peripheral blood, collected from a patient treated with photon-based radiotherapy. These receptor sequences come from an older man with cholangiocarcinoma.

This chain connects TRBV29-1 to TRBJ1-5, with 12 bases that match TRBD1. Looked up from germline, CDR1 is SQVTM and CDR2 is ANQGSEA. V gave up 6 bases and J gave up 6 bases; unmatched junction bases: 9. CDR3 length equals 15 residues. CDR3: CSVSGTGGSGQPQHF. The CDR3 coding sequence is TGCAGCGTCTCCGGGACAGGGGGCTCTGGTCAGCCCCAGCATTTT.

This clone was detected only once. The V gene is TRBV7-8, the J gene TRBJ2-5; perhaps TRBD2 as D (6 bases). This CDR3 has 15 amino acids. In germline, CDR1 is SGHVS, CDR2 FQNEAQ. Trimming cost V 3 bases and J 6 bases, with 17 bases left between them. CDR3 sequence (DNA): TGTGCCAGCAGCTTTCTGGGGTCGGGGGTGAAGACCCAGTACTTC. Its protein product is CASSFLGSGVKTQYF.

The rearrangement joins TRBV6-1 to TRBJ2-5; 8 nucleotides agree with TRBD1. CDR3 length: 14 amino acids. J lost 4 bases, V lost 7 bases, and 8 bases had no gene match. Germline V gene lookup returns CDR1 MNHNS and CDR2 SASEGT. CDR3 residues: CASISPGGRETQYF. CDR3 bases: TGTGCCAGCATATCCCCAGGGGGCAGAGAGACCCAGTACTTC.

This sequence joins TRBV10-3 and TRBJ1-5; TRBD1 aligns across 12 bases. Germline V gene data show CDR1 as ENHRY and CDR2 as SYGVKD. The CDR3 consists of 16 residues. The trim removed 5 bases at V and 7 bases at J, leaving 9 bases unmatched. The CDR3 here is CAISPGTGGVGQPQHF. In DNA form, the CDR3 reads TGTGCCATCAGTCCCGGGACAGGGGGCGTCGGACAGCCCCAGCATTTT.

The chain couples TRBV28 to TRBJ2-5, with D possibly being TRBD1 (6 bases). Trimming shortened V by 2 bases and J by 1 base, and 8 bases separated the two germline ends. The germline V gene has CDR1 MDHEN and CDR2 SYDVKM. This CDR3 has 14 amino acids. The chain's CDR3 is CASSLRGGQETQYF. As DNA, the CDR3 is TGTGCCAGCAGTTTAAGAGGGGGCCAAGAGACCCAGTACTTC.

The chain links TRBV5-4 to TRBJ2-3; TRBD1 matches at 8 bases. With 2 bases clipped from V and 3 bases from J, the junction kept 2 bases outside the gene matches. The germline CDR1 and CDR2 sequences are SGHNT and YYREEE (reference sequence). This CDR3 has 14 residues. CDR3 protein: CASSFRGRTDTQYF. In nucleotides, the CDR3 is TGTGCCAGCAGCTTCAGGGGGCGGACAGATACGCAGTATTTT.

The genes are TRBV18 and TRBJ1-4, with D unresolved. CDR1 and CDR2 from the germline V gene are KGHSH and LQKENI. Trimming removed 3 bases at V and 5 bases at J, with 13 bases between. The CDR3 loop spans 15 amino acids. CDR3 loop: CASSPGQALNEKLFF. DNA for the CDR3: TGTGCCAGCTCACCCGGGCAGGCCTTAAATGAAAAACTGTTTTTT.

CDR3 amino acids: CASGSRLGTGVTFF. The CDR3 DNA is TGTGCTAGTGGTAGTCGTCTTGGGACAGGGGTAACTTTCTTT. The rearrangement joins TRBV12-5 to TRBJ1-1, with TRBD1 identical over 10 bases. Germline V lookup: CDR1 LGHNT, CDR2 FRNRAP. The CDR3 has 14 amino acids. The junction had 12 bases not matched to a gene; V was cut back by 5 bases and J by 12 bases.

The chain carries TRBV10-1 and TRBJ1-5; TRBD1 matches 9 bases. Germline values: CDR1 WNHNN, CDR2 SYGVQD (reference sequence). This CDR3 is built from 20 residues. CDR3 DNA sequence: TGCGCAGAAGGAAAACTTACCGGGACAGGGACAGTTTGGGGCAATCAGCCCCAGCATTTT. It codes for CAEGKLTGTGTVWGNQPQHF.

The J gene is TRBJ2-3, the V gene TRBV5-6; 11 bases are shared with TRBD2. With V trimmed by 1 base and J by 2 bases, 9 bases remained unmatched. Germline V gives CDR1 SGHDT, CDR2 YYEEEE. The CDR3 totals 18 residues. CDR3 sequence (DNA): TGTGCCAGCAGCTTGCCTCCGGGACTAGCGGCATACACAGATACGCAGTATTTT. Translation gives CASSLPPGLAAYTDTQYF.

The rearrangement uses TRBV11-3 and TRBJ2-2; TRBD1 is a possible D gene (7 bases). CDR3 length equals 14 residues. Per the germline V gene, CDR1 is SGHNT and CDR2 is YENEEA. V was shortened by 1 base and J by 7 bases, with 10 bases between the two germline ends. The CDR3, as DNA: TGTGCCAGCAGCTTAGGACAGGGAGGCGGGGAGCTGTTTTTT. Its translation is CASSLGQGGGELFF. Full variable domain (rest looked up from reference TRBV11-3 and TRBJ2-2): EAGVVQSPRYKIIEKKQPVAFWCNPISGHNTLYWYLQNLGQGPELLIRYENEEAVDDSQLPKDRFSAERLKGVDSTLKIQPAELGDSAVYLCASSLGQGGGELFFGEGSRLTVL.

The count of this clone is one. V and J are TRBV5-5 and TRBJ2-5, with D possibly TRBD2 on 6 matching bases. CDR1 and CDR2 (germline): SGHKS, YYEKEE (reference sequence). The V end lost 1 base, the J end lost 4 bases, and 20 bases lay between the germline ends. The CDR3 has 17 residues. CDR3 sequence (DNA): TGTGCCAGCAGCTTGTCCCCGGGGGTGCTGGGTGGAGAGACCCAGTACTTC. Translating it yields CASSLSPGVLGGETQYF.

This clone was detected only once. The chain couples TRBV7-8 to TRBJ2-5; tentatively, D is TRBD1 or TRBD2 (5 bases each). In germline, CDR1 is SGHVS, CDR2 FQNEAQ. Trimming left V 1 base short and J 4 bases short, with 10 bases between. The CDR3 consists of 14 residues. The CDR3 reads CASSLGGVGETQYF. CDR3 sequence (DNA): TGTGCCAGCAGCTTAGGAGGGGTGGGAGAGACCCAGTACTTC.

V is TRBV6-1 and J is TRBJ2-5, with a weak D call TRBD2 (6 bases). The germline gives CDR1 MNHNS, CDR2 SASEGT. The V and J ends lost 4 bases and 4 bases respectively, with 10 bases between them. CDR3 length: 13 residues. This chain's CDR3 is CASSVTSRETQYF. DNA for the CDR3: TGTGCCAGCAGTGTAACTAGCCGAGAGACCCAGTACTTC.

V usage is TRBV4-1 and J usage is TRBJ2-7, with 9 bases fitting TRBD1. The germline CDR1 and CDR2 sequences are MGHRA and YSYEKL. The CDR3 contains 15 residues. Trimming at V came to 8 bases and at J to 3 bases, leaving 11 bases not matched to a gene. As DNA, the CDR3 is TGCGCCAGCCGCTTAGGGACAGGGAGAGGCTACGAGCAGTACTTC. Amino acid sequence: CASRLGTGRGYEQYF.

This clone was recorded once. V is TRBV19 and J is TRBJ2-3, with 11 nucleotides matching TRBD1. CDR1 and CDR2 (germline): LNHDA, SQIVND (reference sequence). The ends lost 6 bases at V and 5 bases at J; junction bases unmatched: 13. CDR3 size: 17 residues. This chain's CDR3 is CASSLGTGGGRRDTQYF. The CDR3 DNA is TGTGCCAGTAGCCTCGGGACAGGGGGTGGTAGGAGAGATACGCAGTATTTT. Full variable domain (rest looked up from reference TRBV19 and TRBJ2-3): DGGITQSPKYLFRKEGQNVTLSCEQNLNHDAMYWYRQDPGQGLRLIYYSQIVNDFQKGDIAEGYSVSREKKESFPLTVTSAQKNPTAFYLCASSLGTGGGRRDTQYFGPGTRLTVL.

This chain connects TRBV30 to TRBJ2-3; D may be TRBD1 (5 bases). Trimming shortened V by 0 bases and J by 2 bases, and 9 bases separated the two germline ends. The CDR3 contains 14 residues. The germline gives CDR1 GTSNPN, CDR2 SVGIG (reference sequence). This chain's CDR3 is CAWSVGVSTDTQYF. The CDR3 bases are TGTGCCTGGAGTGTAGGGGTCTCCACAGATACGCAGTATTTT. Using reference TRBV30 and TRBJ2-3 for the parts outside the CDR3, the full variable domain is SQTIHQWPATLVQPVGSPLSLECTVEGTSNPNLYWYRQAAGRGLQLLFYSVGIGQISSEVPQNLSASRPQDRQFILSSKKLLLSDSGFYLCAWSVGVSTDTQYFGPGTRLTVL.

The V call is TRBV5-8, the J call TRBJ2-7; D ambiguous. The CDR3 totals 14 residues. The V end was cut by 0 bases, the J end by 5 bases, with 12 bases between. Looked up from germline, CDR1 is SGHTS and CDR2 is YDEGEE. CDR3 amino acids: CASSLDGEQNEQYF. The CDR3, as DNA: TGTGCCAGCAGCTTGGACGGTGAACAGAACGAGCAGTACTTC.

About this clone: Other DNA sequences in this sample translate to the same CDR3. This rearrangement joins TRBV28 to TRBJ2-2; D is ambiguous. This CDR3 region has 15 residues. Germline V gene data show CDR1 as MDHEN and CDR2 as SYDVKM. V lost 2 bases and J 2 bases, leaving 9 bases between the germline ends. The CDR3 is CASSLGLFNTGELFF. The CDR3 nucleotides read TGTGCCAGCAGTTTAGGGCTCTTTAACACCGGGGAGCTGTTTTTT.

The chain carries TRBV4-1 and TRBJ1-4, with D possibly TRBD1 on 5 matching bases. The CDR3 covers 16 residues. CDR1 and CDR2 (germline): MGHRA, YSYEKL. Trimming cost V 1 base and J 7 bases, with 16 bases left between them. This CDR3 reads CASSQGRAGLGEKLFF. CDR3 DNA: TGCGCCAGCAGCCAAGGGCGGGCAGGGCTGGGTGAAAAACTGTTTTTT.

The chain recombines TRBV7-3 with TRBJ2-1; the D gene is possibly TRBD2 (5 bases). This CDR3 region has 13 residues. Trimming stripped 4 bases from V and 7 bases from J, with 11 bases between. Germline CDR1 reads SGHTA; CDR2 reads FQGTGA. CDR3 sequence reads: CASSSRGRNEQFF. CDR3 sequence (DNA): TGTGCCAGCAGCTCGAGAGGGAGAAATGAGCAGTTCTTC.

The CDR3 sequence is CASSHRSGQGSEQYF. CDR3 in DNA: TGCGCCAGCAGCCACCGATCGGGACAGGGTTCCGAGCAGTACTTC. The chain employs TRBV4-1 and TRBJ2-7; 9 nucleotides align to TRBD1. CDR1 and CDR2 from the germline V gene are MGHRA and YSYEKL. Germline trimming cut 3 bases from V and 6 bases from J; bases unmatched to any gene: 9. This CDR3 has 15 amino acids.

The V gene is TRBV9, the J gene TRBJ2-5; 10 bases map to TRBD2. This CDR3 is built from 17 residues. Germline V CDR1 and CDR2: SGDLS, YYNGEE. V shed 0 bases and J 5 bases; nucleotides not matched to a gene: 10. CDR3 in DNA: TGTGCCAGCAGCGTAGCTCCCAGCGGGGGGGACGGGGAGACCCAGTACTTC. Its protein is CASSVAPSGGDGETQYF.

The chain employs TRBV23-1 and TRBJ2-7, with a possible D match to TRBD1 (5 bases). TRBV23-1 is marked as an open reading frame, function uncertain. This CDR3 contains 16 residues. The V end lost 7 bases, the J end lost 2 bases, and 21 bases lay between the germline ends. DNA of the CDR3: TGCGCCAGCAATCACCAGATCCAGGGTGCCACCTACGAGCAGTACTTC. This sequence encodes CASNHQIQGATYEQYF.

The V call is TRBV9, the J call TRBJ1-3, with D tentatively TRBD1 (5 bases). This CDR3 contains 18 residues. Between the trimmed V and J ends, which lost 0 bases and 1 base, there was a span of 17 bases. CDR1 and CDR2 from the germline V gene are SGDLS and YYNGEE. The CDR3 coding sequence is TGTGCCAGCAGCGTAGCTACCCGGCCAGGGAATTCTGGAAACACCATATATTTT. The encoded protein is CASSVATRPGNSGNTIYF. The full variable domain, rest sourced from reference TRBV9 and TRBJ1-3, is DSGVTQTPKHLITATGQRVTLRCSPRSGDLSVYWYQQSLDQGLQFLIQYYNGEERAKGNILERFSAQQFPDLHSELNLSSLELGDSALYFCASSVATRPGNSGNTIYFGEGSWLTVV.

The chain is built from TRBV18 and TRBJ2-7; TRBD2 aligns across 7 bases. Germline-derived CDR1 and CDR2 are KGHSH and LQKENI. The ends lost 4 bases at V and 7 bases at J; junction bases unmatched: 10. The CDR3 covers 14 residues. Here the CDR3 reads CASSREGISYEQYF. Written as DNA, the CDR3 is TGTGCCAGCTCACGGGAGGGAATATCGTATGAGCAGTACTTC. The full variable domain, in which reference TRBV18 and TRBJ2-7 provide the parts outside the CDR3, is NAGVMQNPRHLVRRRGQEARLRCSPMKGHSHVYWYRQLPEEGLKFMVYLQKENIIDESGMPKERFSAEFPKEGPSILRIQQVVRGDSAAYFCASSREGISYEQYFGPGTRLTVT.